Listed here are 23 T cell receptor beta chains from one sample, sequenced in a study of blood T cell repertoires in COVID-19. Profiled with immunoSEQ multiplex PCR; TCRdb holds only in-frame clones, not every one. The top ten hold about 4.6% of the sample, which has about 250,000 clones, 89% seen once. The specimen was peripheral blood. These receptors originate from a woman in her 40s who had recovered from COVID-19.

The chain is built from TRBV29-1 and TRBJ2-1; D ambiguous. The CDR3 extends over 15 amino acids. The ends were cut back, 3 bases at V and 2 bases at J, with 14 bases in the middle. Germline V gene sequence: CDR1 SQVTM, CDR2 ANQGSEA. The CDR3 nucleotides read TGCAGCGTTGACTCCGTCAGTACCCCCTACAATGAGCAGTTCTTC. Residues: CSVDSVSTPYNEQFF.

The chain has TRBV13 and TRBJ2-4; the D gene is possibly TRBD2 (6 bases). Between the trimmed V and J ends, which lost 5 bases and 0 bases, there was a span of 17 bases. Germline values: CDR1 PRHDT, CDR2 FYEKMQ (reference sequence). The CDR3 is 17 amino acids. DNA for the CDR3: TGTGCCAGCAGCCTCCCTGGGGACTTCCTAGCCAAAAACATTCAGTACTTC. Its protein product is CASSLPGDFLAKNIQYF.

This rearrangement joins TRBV29-1 to TRBJ1-2; TRBD1 is a possible D gene (6 bases). The CDR3 length is 12 residues. In germline, CDR1 is SQVTM, CDR2 ANQGSEA. Trimming took 6 bases from V and 3 from J, leaving 11 bases between them. CDR3 residues: CSVHRAHYGYTF. The CDR3 DNA follows: TGCAGCGTCCACAGGGCCCACTATGGCTACACCTTC.

The CDR3 DNA sequence: TGTGCCAGCAGCTTAGCCGGGGGGGCTAACGGTTCACCCCTCCACTTT. Encoded protein: CASSLAGGANGSPLHF. The V and J genes are TRBV7-2 and TRBJ1-6; tentative D call: TRBD1 (6 bases). Germline lookup yields CDR1 SGHTA and CDR2 FQGNSA. The ends were cut back, 0 bases at V and 9 bases at J, with 15 bases in the middle. CDR3 size: 16 residues.

CDR3 nucleotide sequence: TGTGCCAGCACCGTGGGACATGGCTCCTACAATGAGCAGTTCTTC. Amino acids: CASTVGHGSYNEQFF. The chain couples TRBV28 to TRBJ2-1, with D maybe TRBD1 (6 bases). The CDR3 has 15 amino acids. The V end lost 7 bases, the J end lost 0 bases, and 13 bases lay between the germline ends. Germline assignment: CDR1 MDHEN and CDR2 SYDVKM.

The V and J genes are TRBV5-4 and TRBJ1-2; D may be TRBD1 (5 bases). Between the trimmed V and J ends, which lost 4 bases and 2 bases, there was a span of 18 bases. Per the germline V gene, CDR1 is SGHNT and CDR2 is YYREEE (reference sequence). The CDR3 runs to 16 residues. CDR3 amino acids: CASSPPGGVPNYGYTF. The CDR3 DNA is TGTGCCAGCAGCCCCCCCGGAGGGGTCCCAAACTATGGCTACACCTTC.

The genes are TRBV9 and TRBJ2-5; 13 bases agree with TRBD2. The CDR3 has 19 amino acids. Germline trimming cut 4 bases from V and 1 base from J; bases unmatched to any gene: 13. CDR1 is SGDLS and CDR2 is YYNGEE in the germline V gene. As DNA, the CDR3 is TGTGCCAGCAGCAGTGGGCCGAGACTAGCGGGAGGACTCCAAGAGACCCAGTACTTC. It translates to CASSSGPRLAGGLQETQYF.

The chain recombines TRBV3-1 (or the pseudogene TRBV3-2) with TRBJ1-2, with D possibly matching TRBD1 (6 bases). Trimming took off 1 base at V and 4 bases at J, with 10 bases between the two ends. Per the germline V gene, CDR1 is LGHDT and CDR2 is YNNKEL (reference sequence). The CDR3 runs 14 residues. Written as DNA, the CDR3 is TGTGCCAGCAGCCAAGGGGGACAACCCTATGGCTACACCTTC. It yields the protein CASSQGGQPYGYTF.

The gene calls are TRBV2 and TRBJ1-1; D call uncertain. The CDR3 is 16 residues long. From germline, CDR1 is SNHLY and CDR2 FYNNEI. The V end was cut by 8 bases, the J end by 1 base, with 20 bases between. CDR3 region: CASCFSPGLSNTEAFF. CDR3 in DNA: TGTGCCAGCTGTTTTTCTCCCGGACTCTCGAACACTGAAGCTTTCTTT.

This chain links TRBV25-1 with TRBJ2-1; the D is unclear. Germline CDR1 and CDR2: MGHDK and SYGVNS. This CDR3 is built from 10 residues. Trimming cost V 4 bases and J 10 bases, with 5 bases left between them. The CDR3 is CASSAQEQFF. The DNA of the CDR3 is TGTGCCAGCAGTGCCCAAGAGCAGTTCTTC.

This clone turned up a few times. The sample holds other DNA sequences that translate to the same CDR3. V usage is TRBV9 and J usage is TRBJ2-1; 12 nucleotides agree with TRBD2. V lost 3 bases and J lost 3; bases outside the gene matches: 1. This CDR3 is 15 amino acids long. Germline V lookup: CDR1 SGDLS, CDR2 YYNGEE. CDR3 in DNA: TGTGCCAGCAGCGCGACTAGCGGGAGCTACAATGAGCAGTTCTTC. Amino acids: CASSATSGSYNEQFF.

The chain links TRBV5-4 to TRBJ2-1; D unclear. The CDR3 spans 14 residues. Germline V gene lookup returns CDR1 SGHNT and CDR2 YYREEE (reference sequence). The germline V and J ends were trimmed by 4 bases and 7 bases, with 15 bases remaining between them. Here the CDR3 DNA reads TGTGCCAGCAGCCCCCAGGCCCATAGGAATGAGCAGTTCTTC. This encodes CASSPQAHRNEQFF.

The chain joins TRBV25-1 to TRBJ1-1, with a weak D call TRBD1 (6 bases). Germline loops: CDR1 MGHDK, CDR2 SYGVNS. V lost 3 bases and J lost 3, with 11 bases in between. The CDR3 is made up of 14 amino acids. The CDR3 loop is CASSDASGDTEAFF. The CDR3 bases are TGTGCCAGCAGTGATGCGTCAGGGGACACTGAAGCTTTCTTT.

This clone was counted between two and nine times. This chain links TRBV7-6 with TRBJ1-1, with 8 bases identical to TRBD1. Germline-derived CDR1 and CDR2 are SGHVS and FNYEAQ. The CDR3 runs 16 residues. V lost 2 bases to trimming and J lost 0 bases; unmatched junction nucleotides: 5. In nucleotides, the CDR3 is TGTGCCAGCAGCTTAAGGACAGGGTCGTTGAACACTGAAGCTTTCTTT. This gives the protein CASSLRTGSLNTEAFF.

The chain couples TRBV5-1 to TRBJ1-3; D is uncertain. The CDR3 is 16 amino acids. CDR1 and CDR2 from the germline V gene are SGHRS and YFSETQ. V lost 3 bases and J lost 0, with 13 bases in between. CDR3 amino acids: CASSSMEGRSGNTIYF. The CDR3 region has the DNA TGCGCCAGCAGCTCGATGGAGGGCCGCTCTGGAAACACCATATATTTT.

This rearrangement joins TRBV20-1 to TRBJ1-2, with unresolved D. The CDR3 sequence is 10 residues long. The germline CDR1 and CDR2 sequences are DFQATT and SNEGSKA (reference sequence). V lost 3 bases and J 8 bases, leaving 7 bases between the germline ends. CDR3 coding DNA: TGCAGTGCTAGGGACTCGGGCTACACCTTC. As protein: CSARDSGYTF.

The chain has TRBV29-1 and TRBJ2-3; D is possibly TRBD1 (6 bases). Germline CDR1 reads SQVTM; CDR2 reads ANQGSEA. The CDR3 length is 14 residues. V shed 2 bases and J shed 3 bases, with 12 bases lying between them. This CDR3 is CSVEKGVGTDTQYF. The CDR3 nucleotides read TGCAGCGTTGAAAAGGGGGTGGGGACAGATACGCAGTATTTT.

The chain couples TRBV5-1 to TRBJ2-7; no firm D call. The V gene's germline CDR1 is SGHRS and CDR2 YFSETQ. This CDR3 has 14 residues. Between the trimmed V and J ends, which lost 0 bases and 2 bases, there was a span of 9 bases. This CDR3 reads CASSLEWQTYEQYF. CDR3 DNA sequence: TGCGCCAGCAGCTTGGAGTGGCAGACCTACGAGCAGTACTTC.

The genes are TRBV6-6 and TRBJ2-7; 9 positions agree with TRBD1. This CDR3 spans 12 amino acids. Trimming at V came to 6 bases and at J to 7 bases, leaving 4 bases not matched to a gene. The V gene's germline CDR1 is MNHNY and CDR2 SVGAGI (reference sequence). CDR3 coding DNA: TGTGCCAGCAGACAGGACAGGGGTGAGCAGTACGTC. It encodes CASRQDRGEQYV.

Comments on this clone: The same CDR3 can be traced to other DNA sequences in this sample. V and J are TRBV18 and TRBJ1-5; TRBD1 matches 7 bases. Trimming took 3 bases from V and 7 from J; bases not matched to a gene: 6. The CDR3 totals 14 residues. Germline lookup yields CDR1 KGHSH and CDR2 LQKENI. The CDR3 is CASSPDRDGQPQHF. The CDR3 coding sequence is TGTGCCAGCTCACCCGACAGGGACGGACAGCCCCAGCATTTT.

V gene TRBV5-5 combines with J gene TRBJ1-2, with D unclear. The CDR3 is made up of 11 amino acids. V was clipped by 0 bases and J by 13 bases, with 10 bases between them. Looked up from germline, CDR1 is SGHKS and CDR2 is YYEKEE (reference sequence). CDR3 amino acids: CASSLVPPSTF. In nucleotides, the CDR3 is TGTGCCAGCAGCTTGGTACCTCCTAGCACCTTC.

The gene calls are TRBV27 and TRBJ2-7; the match to TRBD2 covers 10 bases. This CDR3 spans 14 amino acids. The V segment lost 6 bases and the J segment 4 bases; nucleotides outside the gene matches: 6. From germline, CDR1 is MNHEY and CDR2 SMNVEV (reference sequence). In DNA form, the CDR3 reads TGTGCCAGCAGACTAGCGGGGCCCCCATACGAGCAGTACTTC. Its protein product is CASRLAGPPYEQYF.

The V call is TRBV5-6, the J call TRBJ2-7; TRBD2 aligns across 9 bases. The CDR3 consists of 16 residues. Trimming at V came to 3 bases and at J to 0 bases, leaving 7 bases not matched to a gene. Germline V CDR1 and CDR2: SGHDT, YYEEEE. In DNA, the CDR3 is TGTGCCAGCAGCTCCTTAGCGGGAGCGATCTCCTACGAGCAGTACGTC. Translating gives CASSSLAGAISYEQYV.